This T cell receptor beta chain was recovered during a study of cytomegalovirus exposure and HLA in healthy donors. Study-wide results and limits: An analysis that came later showed most CMV-associated TCR beta chains appearing HLA-restricted.

In the PCR, 60 Vbeta and 13 Jbeta primers were used. Sequenced by immunoSEQ multiplex PCR; TCRdb stores in-frame clones only, minus some. The sample comprises 150,000 to 200,000 clones, approximately 80% of which are singletons, and about 9.1% rests with the top ten. This clone has a single count. Antigen unknown. The CDR3 spans 15 residues. With 4 bases clipped from V and 4 bases from J, the junction kept 10 bases outside the gene matches. Germline values: CDR1 SGHRS, CDR2 YFSETQ. The sequenced sample was PBMCs. The chain couples TRBV5-1 to TRBJ1-2; TRBD1 aligns across 7 bases. This clonotype was sampled from a young man in good health and CMV-seropositive. DNA for the CDR3: TGCGCCAGCAGCGTAAACCTGGGACAGCCCTATGGCTACACCTTC. This sequence encodes CASSVNLGQPYGYTF.